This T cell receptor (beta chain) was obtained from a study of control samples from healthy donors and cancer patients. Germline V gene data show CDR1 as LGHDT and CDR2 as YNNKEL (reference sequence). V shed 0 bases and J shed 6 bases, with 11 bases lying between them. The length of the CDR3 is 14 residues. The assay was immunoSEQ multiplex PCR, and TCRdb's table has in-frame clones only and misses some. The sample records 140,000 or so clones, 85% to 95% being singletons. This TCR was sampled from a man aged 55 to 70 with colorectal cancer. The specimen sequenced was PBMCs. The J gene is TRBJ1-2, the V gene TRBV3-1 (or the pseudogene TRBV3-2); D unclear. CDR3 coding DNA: TGTGCCAGCAGCCAAGAGGGTTCCCAGAATGGCTACACCTTC. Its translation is CASSQEGSQNGYTF.